The 32 T cell receptor beta chains listed next were all sequenced from one sample in a study of CD8 T cells in Susac syndrome. Reverse transcription of roughly 0.5 to 1 ug RNA was carried out with random hexamers. TCRdb reprocessed the immunoSEQ multiplex PCR reads with MiXCR, giving one entry per CDR3 protein. This sample carries 250,000 to 300,000 distinct CDR3 sequences, 85% of them seen once, and the ten largest clones take around 0.2%. Source material: CD8+ T cells from PBMCs. The receptor source for this set is a human donor with multiple sclerosis.

The chain joins TRBV6-5 to TRBJ1-1; D remains ambiguous. The CDR3 sequence is 11 residues long. Germline assignment: CDR1 MNHEY and CDR2 SVGAGI. Trimming shortened V by 7 bases and J by 5 bases, and 8 bases separated the two germline ends. The CDR3 here is CASTYGTEAFF. The CDR3 DNA follows: TGTGCCAGCACCTACGGGACTGAAGCTTTCTTT.

The chain couples TRBV28 to TRBJ2-1; D not resolved. Germline CDR1 is MDHEN and CDR2 is SYDVKM. V lost 3 bases, J lost 6 bases, and 6 bases lay in between. The CDR3 loop spans 12 amino acids. The CDR3 nucleotides are TGTGCCAGCAGTTTCCATACCAATGAGCAGTTCTTC. Translation: CASSFHTNEQFF.

V gene TRBV5-1 combines with J gene TRBJ2-7, with unresolved D. The CDR3 covers 15 residues. Germline-derived CDR1 and CDR2 are SGHRS and YFSETQ. V lost 5 bases and J lost 2, with 17 bases in between. CDR3 sequence (DNA): TGCGCCAGCAGGGATCGGACGCACTACCCCTACGAGCAGTACTTC. Translated, it gives CASRDRTHYPYEQYF.

V gene TRBV15 combines with J gene TRBJ2-1, with D possibly called TRBD1 or TRBD2 (5 bases each). The CDR3 loop spans 15 amino acids. The germline V gene has CDR1 LNHNV and CDR2 YYDKDF (reference sequence). Between the trimmed V and J ends, which lost 0 bases and 7 bases, there was a span of 13 bases. The CDR3 sequence is CATSRDRGPGNEQFF. CDR3 DNA sequence: TGTGCCACCAGCAGAGATCGGGGACCCGGGAATGAGCAGTTCTTC.

The chain combines TRBV7-9 with TRBJ2-5, with 7 bases lining up with TRBD1. Germline-derived CDR1 and CDR2 are SEHNR and FQNEAQ (reference sequence). J gave up 3 bases and V 5 bases, and 6 bases lay outside the gene matches. The CDR3 consists of 14 residues. CDR3 nucleotides: TGTGCCAGCAGCCGCACCGACAGGGAAGAGACCCAGTACTTC. This sequence encodes CASSRTDREETQYF.

The sample holds a few counts of this clonotype. The rearrangement joins TRBV11-2 to TRBJ1-5; the D is unclear. This CDR3 is built from 14 residues. Germline V lookup: CDR1 SGHAT, CDR2 FQNNGV. V dropped 0 bases and J dropped 7 bases, with 10 bases sitting between them. The CDR3 loop is CASSLEVAGQPQHF. CDR3 coding DNA: TGTGCCAGCAGCTTAGAGGTCGCGGGACAGCCCCAGCATTTT.

A single count supports this clonotype. This chain uses TRBV28 with TRBJ2-5; 9 nucleotides match TRBD1. The CDR3 runs 18 residues. Per the germline V gene, CDR1 is MDHEN and CDR2 is SYDVKM. The V and J ends lost 2 bases and 4 bases, in that order; junction bases with no gene match: 14. The CDR3 here is CASSLPTGTGKGGETQYF. Here the CDR3 DNA reads TGTGCCAGCAGTTTACCAACCGGGACAGGGAAGGGGGGAGAGACCCAGTACTTC.

V is TRBV7-9 and J is TRBJ2-3; 13 bases match TRBD2. There are 16 residues in the CDR3. J gave up 4 bases and V 5 bases, and 6 bases lay outside the gene matches. Germline V lookup: CDR1 SEHNR, CDR2 FQNEAQ (reference sequence). The CDR3 loop reads CASSMTSGRSADTQYF. The CDR3 DNA is TGTGCCAGCAGCATGACTAGCGGGAGGTCGGCAGATACGCAGTATTTT.

V gene TRBV24-1 combines with J gene TRBJ2-5; TRBD2 matches at 11 bases. The V gene's germline CDR1 is KGHDR and CDR2 SFDVKD. This CDR3 has 18 residues. The ends lost 2 bases at V and 4 bases at J; junction bases unmatched: 11. CDR3 protein: CATSDSRLAGMVGETQYF. CDR3 nucleotides: TGTGCCACCAGTGATTCCCGACTAGCGGGGATGGTGGGAGAGACCCAGTACTTC.

This chain links TRBV6-5 with TRBJ2-7; 7 bases match TRBD1. V shed 0 bases, J shed 6 bases, and the junction held 5 bases outside the gene matches. Per germline, CDR1 MNHEY and CDR2 SVGAGI. This CDR3 is 14 amino acids long. The CDR3 loop reads CASSYSGTGAEQYF. The CDR3 DNA reads TGTGCCAGCAGTTACTCGGGTACAGGGGCCGAGCAGTACTTC.

This sequence joins TRBV4-3 and TRBJ2-5, with 10 bases that match TRBD2. Trimming at V came to 0 bases and at J to 2 bases, leaving 6 bases not matched to a gene. From germline, CDR1 is LGHNA and CDR2 YSLEER. This CDR3 comprises 17 residues. The CDR3 loop reads CASSQDGAGGVQETQYF. In DNA form, the CDR3 reads TGCGCCAGCAGCCAAGATGGAGCGGGGGGGGTTCAAGAGACCCAGTACTTC.

J is TRBJ2-2 and V is TRBV27, with a weak D call TRBD1 (6 bases). The CDR3 covers 14 residues. Germline V gene data show CDR1 as MNHEY and CDR2 as SMNVEV (reference sequence). Trimming cost V 2 bases and J 5 bases, with 9 bases left between them. In DNA, the CDR3 is TGTGCCAGCAGTTTAGGGGGCCGAACCGGGGAGCTGTTTTTT. This sequence encodes CASSLGGRTGELFF.

The rearrangement uses TRBV19 and TRBJ2-6, with a tentative D call TRBD1 (6 bases). Germline CDR1 is LNHDA and CDR2 is SQIVND (reference sequence). V shed 5 bases and J shed 2 bases, with 28 bases lying between them. The CDR3 spans 21 residues. CDR3: CASSYGFFRDMTFAGANVLTF. CDR3 in DNA: TGTGCCAGTAGTTACGGCTTCTTCCGGGACATGACTTTCGCTGGGGCCAACGTCCTGACTTTC.

This clonotype occurred once. This sequence joins TRBV7-9 and TRBJ2-5; TRBD2 matches 9 bases. Germline loops: CDR1 SEHNR, CDR2 FQNEAQ (reference sequence). This CDR3 is 17 amino acids long. The V gene end was trimmed by 0 bases and the J gene end by 5 bases; junction bases not matched to a gene: 10. The CDR3 DNA sequence: TGTGCCAGCAGCTTAGCCACTAGCGGGCCACCTCAGGAGACCCAGTACTTC. This gives the protein CASSLATSGPPQETQYF.

The sample holds one count of this clonotype. This rearrangement joins TRBV6-2 or TRBV6-3 to TRBJ2-7, with TRBD1 matching over 9 bases. CDR3 length equals 15 residues. Germline lookup yields CDR1 MNHEY and CDR2 SVGEGT. V shed 5 bases and J 7 bases; nucleotides not matched to a gene: 12. The CDR3 DNA sequence: TGTGCCAGCAGTCGAACCCCGGGGACAGGGAAAGAGCAGTACTTC. This codes for CASSRTPGTGKEQYF.

This sequence joins TRBV19 and TRBJ1-1; tentatively, D is TRBD1 (6 bases). Trimming took 3 bases from V and 5 from J, leaving 13 bases between them. Germline V CDR1 and CDR2: LNHDA, SQIVND (reference sequence). The CDR3 is 14 amino acids. This CDR3 is CASSIWDTGTEAFF. CDR3 nucleotide sequence: TGTGCCAGTAGTATTTGGGACACGGGAACTGAAGCTTTCTTT.

Only one count was recorded for this clonotype. The rearrangement uses TRBV30 and TRBJ1-4; tentative D call: TRBD1 (6 bases). This CDR3 has 14 residues. Trimming stripped 3 bases from V and 4 bases from J, with 12 bases between. In germline, CDR1 is GTSNPN, CDR2 SVGIG (reference sequence). CDR3 in DNA: TGTGCCTGGAGCGCGGGACAAATTAATGAAAAACTGTTTTTT. Translation gives CAWSAGQINEKLFF.

In this sample, this clonotype turned up once. The chain carries TRBV7-9 and TRBJ2-7; 11 bases match TRBD2. The CDR3 consists of 17 residues. The V and J ends lost 5 bases and 6 bases, in that order; junction bases with no gene match: 15. The germline CDR1 and CDR2 sequences are SEHNR and FQNEAQ (reference sequence). CDR3 bases: TGTGCCAGCAGCGCCCCCTCCGTACTAGCGGGAGATATCGAGCAGTACTTC. Protein sequence: CASSAPSVLAGDIEQYF.

This clonotype was observed a handful of times. The rearrangement links TRBV27 to TRBJ2-7; tentative D call: TRBD1 (5 bases). CDR3 size: 14 residues. V lost 2 bases and J 6 bases, leaving 14 bases between the germline ends. Germline lookup yields CDR1 MNHEY and CDR2 SMNVEV (reference sequence). The CDR3 region has the DNA TGTGCCAGCAGTTTAGGCAGGGATTTCACCGAGCAGTACTTC. This sequence encodes CASSLGRDFTEQYF.

CDR3 DNA: TGTGCCAGCCGATTGGGAGGTCCGAATGAAAAACTGTTTTTT. Its translation is CASRLGGPNEKLFF. The J gene is TRBJ1-4, the V gene TRBV7-9, with D hard to call. This CDR3 region has 14 residues. Germline V gene sequence: CDR1 SEHNR, CDR2 FQNEAQ (reference sequence). Trimming cost V 8 bases and J 5 bases, with 15 bases left between them.

CDR3 sequence: CATGGREDNIHEQYF. The CDR3 coding sequence is TGTGCCACCGGTGGGCGGGAGGACAATATCCACGAGCAGTACTTC. The chain has TRBV24-1 and TRBJ2-7; 8 nucleotides match TRBD2. Germline-derived CDR1 and CDR2 are KGHDR and SFDVKD. After removal of 9 bases from V and 5 bases from J, the junction contained 14 bases not matched to a gene. The CDR3 is 15 amino acids.

CDR3 region: CASSFTLAGEVVGAHYEQYF. The CDR3 nucleotides are TGTGCCAGCAGCTTTACTCTAGCGGGAGAGGTGGTTGGGGCACACTACGAGCAGTACTTC. The rearrangement joins TRBV13 to TRBJ2-7; 10 bases align to TRBD2. Trimming took 3 bases from V and 3 from J; bases not matched to a gene: 20. Germline CDR1 reads PRHDT; CDR2 reads FYEKMQ (reference sequence). CDR3 size: 20 residues.

This clonotype occurred a few times. V is TRBV4-2 and J is TRBJ1-1, with 7 nucleotides matching TRBD1. From germline, CDR1 is LGHNA and CDR2 YNFKEQ. J lost 1 base, V lost 3 bases, and 5 bases had no gene match. This CDR3 region has 15 residues. The CDR3 DNA reads TGTGCCAGCAGCCAGGGGGACAGTTCGAACACTGAAGCTTTCTTT. Translating it yields CASSQGDSSNTEAFF.

The sample holds one count of this clonotype. The V and J genes are TRBV10-3 and TRBJ1-3; tentatively, D is TRBD1 (5 bases). Trimming took 3 bases from V and 3 from J, leaving 12 bases between them. Germline V CDR1 and CDR2: ENHRY, SYGVKD. This CDR3 region has 15 residues. CDR3 region: CAISDRAGYGNTIYF. As DNA, the CDR3 is TGTGCCATCAGTGATCGGGCAGGGTATGGAAACACCATATATTTT.

V usage is TRBV12-3 or TRBV12-4 and J usage is TRBJ2-7; D is uncertain. The ends were cut back, 3 bases at V and 4 bases at J, with 13 bases in the middle. The CDR3 contains 14 residues. In DNA, the CDR3 is TGTGCCAGCAGTTTCCCCATTAGGCGATACGAGCAGTACTTC. Protein sequence: CASSFPIRRYEQYF.

This clonotype was counted between two and nine times. V usage is TRBV4-1 and J usage is TRBJ2-7; 9 nucleotides match TRBD1. CDR1 MGHRA and CDR2 YSYEKL come from the germline V gene. This CDR3 region has 16 residues. Trimming took 2 bases from V and 1 from J; bases not matched to a gene: 6. The CDR3 DNA is TGCGCCAGCAGCCAAACCGGGACAGGGCTTTCCTACGAGCAGTACTTC. It translates to CASSQTGTGLSYEQYF.

The chain uses TRBV2 and TRBJ1-5; D unclear. Germline V lookup: CDR1 SNHLY, CDR2 FYNNEI. The CDR3 contains 15 residues. With 6 bases removed from V and 3 bases from J, the gap between germline ends came to 15 bases. The CDR3 DNA reads TGTGCCAGCAGGCGGGGTGGTGGGGACAATCAGCCCCAGCATTTT. Amino acid sequence: CASRRGGGDNQPQHF.

This clonotype has just one count. This chain links TRBV6-2 or TRBV6-3 with TRBJ1-1; TRBD1 matches at 7 bases. CDR3 length: 17 residues. Trimming at V came to 2 bases and at J to 1 base, leaving 10 bases not matched to a gene. Germline V CDR1 and CDR2: MNHEY, SVGEGT. This chain's CDR3 is CASSYHFDRAGNTEAFF. The CDR3 DNA sequence: TGTGCCAGCAGTTACCATTTTGACAGGGCTGGGAACACTGAAGCTTTCTTT.

The chain links TRBV27 to TRBJ1-4, with a possible D match to TRBD1 (5 bases). V lost 3 bases and J 4 bases, leaving 21 bases between the germline ends. Germline V gene lookup returns CDR1 MNHEY and CDR2 SMNVEV (reference sequence). The CDR3 contains 18 residues. CDR3 in amino acids: CASSFSTKYRNLNEKLFF. CDR3 sequence (DNA): TGTGCCAGCAGTTTCTCCACAAAATACAGGAACCTTAATGAAAAACTGTTTTTT.

CDR3 protein: CASSMPLLGELFF. The CDR3 bases are TGTGCCAGCAGTATGCCTCTGCTAGGGGAGCTGTTTTTT. V and J are TRBV27 and TRBJ2-2, with D hard to call. Trimming removed 5 bases at V and 8 bases at J, with 12 bases between. Germline V CDR1 and CDR2: MNHEY, SMNVEV (reference sequence). The CDR3 is 13 residues long.

Here the CDR3 reads CASSPVRTGLSGEQYF. CDR3 DNA: TGCGCCAGCAGCCCGGTCCGGACAGGGCTAAGCGGCGAGCAGTACTTC. The V and J genes are TRBV4-3 and TRBJ2-7; 8 positions agree with TRBD1. The germline gives CDR1 LGHNA, CDR2 YSLEER. There are 16 residues in the CDR3. Trimming at V came to 4 bases and at J to 6 bases, leaving 14 bases not matched to a gene.

This chain joins TRBV27 and TRBJ2-7; maybe TRBD2 (6 bases). The V and J ends lost 3 bases and 5 bases respectively, with 14 bases between them. The CDR3 is made up of 14 amino acids. Germline V lookup: CDR1 MNHEY, CDR2 SMNVEV (reference sequence). CDR3: CASSFGGATHEQYF. CDR3 in DNA: TGTGCCAGCAGTTTCGGGGGAGCAACGCACGAGCAGTACTTC.